A selection of T cell receptor beta chains follows, all from one sample in a study of cytomegalovirus exposure and HLA in healthy donors. TCRdb keeps only in-frame clones here, not all; method: immunoSEQ multiplex PCR. The top ten hold 25% to 30% of the sample, which has about 140,000 clones, about 80% seen once. The sequenced material came from PBMCs. The receptors were gathered from a man aged 30 to 39 in good health and CMV-seropositive. Both conserved end residues are part of each CDR3. Fields, in order: J gene, CDR3 length, D gene, V gene, clone size, CDR3 DNA, CDR3 protein. A D gene is named only where the DNA matches it firmly. Expanded clones are given a class, and other clones once, few, many or no size at all.

>TRBJ2-7|15|TRBD2|TRBV4-3|.
TGCGCCAGCAGCCAAGATGCGGGAGGACCCTACGAGCAGTACTTC
CASSQDAGGPYEQYF
>TRBJ2-2|16|.|TRBV7-6|.
TGTGCCAGCAGCTTATCTGTGGGAGTTAGGACCGGGGAGCTGTTTTTT
CASSLSVGVRTGELFF
>TRBJ2-7|14|TRBD1|TRBV7-3|once
TGTGCCAGCAGCCGCGGGACAGGCAACTACGAGCAGTACTTC
CASSRGTGNYEQYF
>TRBJ2-5|13|.|TRBV7-3|few
TGTGCCAGCAGCAGACAGGCCAAAGAGACCCAGTACTTC
CASSRQAKETQYF
>TRBJ1-4|16|TRBD1|TRBV10-2|.
TGCGCCAGCTCAGGTTCCCCCCGGGACAGGAATGAAAAACTGTTTTTT
CASSGSPRDRNEKLFF
>TRBJ1-1|17|.|TRBV30|.
TGTGCCTGGAGTACCAACACCCTACGGGAGCGGGCGACTGAAGCTTTCTTT
CAWSTNTLRERATEAFF
>TRBJ1-2|14|TRBD1|TRBV25-1|once
TGTGCCAGCAGGGAACAGGGGGTTAACTATGGCTACACCTTC
CASREQGVNYGYTF
>TRBJ1-1|13|.|TRBV7-9|.
TGTGCCAGCAGCGAACCACAGGGAACTGAAGCTTTCTTT
CASSEPQGTEAFF
>TRBJ2-6|17|TRBD1|TRBV29-1|.
TGCAGCGTTGAACCCCGGGACAGGGGGCTAGGGGCCAACGTCCTGACTTTC
CSVEPRDRGLGANVLTF
>TRBJ1-1|13|.|TRBV7-2|.
TGTGCCAGCTCCACTAGGATGAACACTGAAGCTTTCTTT
CASSTRMNTEAFF
>TRBJ2-7|16|TRBD2|TRBV7-2|.
TGTGCCAGCAGCTTAAAGATTAGCGGGGATTTCTACGAGCAGTACTTC
CASSLKISGDFYEQYF
>TRBJ1-1|14|.|TRBV7-3|.
TGTGCCAGCAGCTTAGGGGGGGGTTTTTCTGAAGCTTTCTTT
CASSLGGGFSEAFF
>TRBJ2-2|15|TRBD2|TRBV7-6|.
TGTGCCAGCAGTCCTAGCGGGGGTCCTACCGGGGAGCTGTTTTTT
CASSPSGGPTGELFF
>TRBJ2-7|15|TRBD2|TRBV4-2|.
TGTGCCAGCAGGAACTATAGCGGGAATCCGTACGAGCAGTACTTC
CASRNYSGNPYEQYF
>TRBJ2-1|14|TRBD1|TRBV10-3|once
TGTGCCATCAACCCGGGACAGAAAGACAATGAGCAGTTCTTC
CAINPGQKDNEQFF
>TRBJ2-7|16|TRBD1|TRBV19|few
TGTGCCAGTAGTATCACCGGGACAGGGCCTTCCTACGAGCAGTACTTC
CASSITGTGPSYEQYF
>TRBJ1-5|16|.|TRBV12-5|.
TGTGCTAGTGCCTCGGGGGGCGGAGATAGCAATCAGCCCCAGCATTTT
CASASGGGDSNQPQHF
>TRBJ2-1|12|.|TRBV5-4|.
TGTGCCAGCAGTCTTCCCCTCAATGAGCAGTTCTTC
CASSLPLNEQFF
>TRBJ1-5|14|.|TRBV30|.
TGTGCCTGGGGTTTGAACAGGCCGATCAGCCCCCAGCATTTT
CAWGLNRPISPQHF
>TRBJ2-2|16|TRBD2|TRBV5-1|.
TGCGCCAGCAGCAAACAAGCGGGGGGTGATCCCGGGGAGCTGTTTTTT
CASSKQAGGDPGELFF
>TRBJ1-3|13|.|TRBV6-5|.
TGTGCCAGCTCTCACCGGGGTGAATTTCCCATATATTTT
CASSHRGEFPIYF
>TRBJ2-7|15|.|TRBV13|few
TGTGCCAGCAGCTTACGTACCGGGAGAGCCAACGAGCAGTACTTC
CASSLRTGRANEQYF
>TRBJ2-2|17|TRBD1|TRBV14|.
TGTGCCAGCAGCCAAGCCGGGACAGGGGCATGGACCGGGGAGCTGTTTTTT
CASSQAGTGAWTGELFF
>TRBJ1-5|13|.|TRBV6-1|few
TGTGCCAGCAGTGAAGACAGGGATCGGTCCCAGCATTTT
CASSEDRDRSQHF
>TRBJ1-2|17|TRBD1|TRBV9|.
TGTGCCAGCAGCGTAGGTGGGGGAACAGGGGATAACTATGGCTACACCTTC
CASSVGGGTGDNYGYTF
>TRBJ2-7|13|TRBD1|TRBV11-2|.
TGTGCCAGCAGCCCTGACAGGGACTACGAGCAGTACTTC
CASSPDRDYEQYF
>TRBJ2-7|15|.|TRBV6-1|.
TGTGCCAGCAGTGAATTGGGGCAGGGACACTACGAGCAGTACTTC
CASSELGQGHYEQYF
>TRBJ2-7|15|TRBD2|TRBV6-1|once
TGTGCCAGCAGTGATCTGACTAGCGGGAGAGTTGAGCAGTACTTC
CASSDLTSGRVEQYF
>TRBJ2-3|15|TRBD1|TRBV19|.
TGTGCCAGTAGTTACAGGGGGACAGGCACAGATACGCAGTATTTT
CASSYRGTGTDTQYF
>TRBJ1-1|13|.|TRBV30|.
TGTGCCTGGAGTGTACAACAGGCCTCTGAAGCTTTCTTT
CAWSVQQASEAFF
>TRBJ2-5|11|.|TRBV9|once
TGTGCCAGCAGCGCGGGGGAGACCCAGTACTTC
CASSAGETQYF